This TCR beta chain was sequenced for a study of identical twins. This clonotype turned up a few times. Via MiXCR, TCRdb re-called the 5' RACE reads, giving one row per CDR3 protein. This sample carries approximately 230,000 distinct CDR3 sequences, over 12% of them seen once, and the ten largest clones take approximately 8.2%. V shed 5 bases and J 2 bases; nucleotides not matched to a gene: 5. Looked up from germline, CDR1 is DFQATT and CDR2 is SNEGSKA (reference sequence). The CDR3 is 13 amino acids. The J gene is TRBJ2-5, the V gene TRBV20-1, with 7 bases identical to TRBD2. Sequenced sample: memory (CD45RO+) T cells sorted from blood. The TCR sequence derives from a woman aged 18-35 years in good health. The CDR3 DNA reads TGCAGTGCTCCCGGGACTAAACAAGAGACCCAGTACTTC. It codes for CSAPGTKQETQYF.